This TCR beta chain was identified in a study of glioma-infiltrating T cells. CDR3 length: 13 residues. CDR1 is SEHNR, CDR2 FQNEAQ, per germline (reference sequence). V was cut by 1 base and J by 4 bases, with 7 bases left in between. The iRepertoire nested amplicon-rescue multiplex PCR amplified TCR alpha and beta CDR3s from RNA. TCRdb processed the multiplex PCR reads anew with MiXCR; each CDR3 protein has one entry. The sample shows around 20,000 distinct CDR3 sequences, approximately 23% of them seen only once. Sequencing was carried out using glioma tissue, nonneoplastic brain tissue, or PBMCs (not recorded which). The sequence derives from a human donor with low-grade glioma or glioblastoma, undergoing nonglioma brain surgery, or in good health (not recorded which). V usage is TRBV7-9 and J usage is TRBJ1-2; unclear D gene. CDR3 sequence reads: CASSLEVPYGYTF. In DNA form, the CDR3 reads TGTGCCAGCAGCTTAGAGGTCCCCTATGGCTACACCTTC.